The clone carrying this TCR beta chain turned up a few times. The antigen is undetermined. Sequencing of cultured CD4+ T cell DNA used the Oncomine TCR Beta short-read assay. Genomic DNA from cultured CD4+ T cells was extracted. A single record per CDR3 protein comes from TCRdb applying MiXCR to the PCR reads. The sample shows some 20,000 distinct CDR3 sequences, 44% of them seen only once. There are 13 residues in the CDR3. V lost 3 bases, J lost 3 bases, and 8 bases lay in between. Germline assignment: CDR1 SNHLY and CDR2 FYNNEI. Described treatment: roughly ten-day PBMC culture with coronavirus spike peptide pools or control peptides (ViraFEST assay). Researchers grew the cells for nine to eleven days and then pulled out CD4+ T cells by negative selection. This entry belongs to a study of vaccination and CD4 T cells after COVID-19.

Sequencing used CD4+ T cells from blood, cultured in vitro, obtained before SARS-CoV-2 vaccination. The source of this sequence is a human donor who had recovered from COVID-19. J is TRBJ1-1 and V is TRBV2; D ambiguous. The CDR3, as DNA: TGTGCCAGCAGTGAGAGCCAGTACACTGAAGCTTTCTTT. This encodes CASSESQYTEAFF.